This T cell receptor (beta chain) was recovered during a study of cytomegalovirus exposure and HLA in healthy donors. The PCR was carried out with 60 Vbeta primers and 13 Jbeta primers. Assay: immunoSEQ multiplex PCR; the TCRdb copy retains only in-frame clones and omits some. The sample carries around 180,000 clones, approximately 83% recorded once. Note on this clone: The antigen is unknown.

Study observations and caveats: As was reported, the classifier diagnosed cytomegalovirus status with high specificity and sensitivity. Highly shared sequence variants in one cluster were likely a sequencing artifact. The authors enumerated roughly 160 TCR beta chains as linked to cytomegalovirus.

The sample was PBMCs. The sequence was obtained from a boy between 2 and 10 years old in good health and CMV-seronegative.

The CDR3 coding sequence is TGTGCCAGCAGACAGGGGGATACGCAGTATTTT. It encodes CASRQGDTQYF. V is TRBV2 and J is TRBJ2-3; 7 nucleotides agree with TRBD1. CDR3 length: 11 residues. From germline, CDR1 is SNHLY and CDR2 FYNNEI. The trim removed 6 bases at V and 6 bases at J, leaving 0 bases unmatched.